This T cell receptor beta chain stems from a study of cytomegalovirus exposure and HLA in healthy donors. To note about this clone: Its cognate antigen is unknown.

PCR amplification relied on 60 Vbeta primers (plus 13 Jbeta primers). The assay was immunoSEQ multiplex PCR, and TCRdb's table has in-frame clones only and misses some. The table has around 80,000 clones, under 80% seen once. Notes on the study in general: Most CMV-associated TCR beta chains appeared HLA-restricted in a later analysis. Excluded were some V segments that proved indistinguishable, including TRBV6-2 and TRBV6-3. Accurate HLA-A and HLA-B prediction from TCR beta sequences was reported for most subjects. Some public TCRs appeared in many individuals, while most sequences were rare.

Germline V lookup: CDR1 SEHNR, CDR2 FQNEAQ (reference sequence). The CDR3 has 14 amino acids. V was clipped by 6 bases and J by 1 base, with 12 bases between them. This receptor was identified in a man between 18 and 35 years old in good health and CMV-seropositive. The V gene is TRBV7-9, the J gene TRBJ2-5, with D uncertain. The sequenced sample consisted of PBMCs. The CDR3 sequence is CASRVHGVQETQYF. CDR3 sequence (DNA): TGTGCCAGCAGGGTCCATGGAGTCCAAGAGACCCAGTACTTC. The full variable domain, in which reference TRBV7-9 and TRBJ2-5 provide the parts outside the CDR3, is DTGVSQNPRHKITKRGQNVTFRCDPISEHNRLYWYRQTLGQGPEFLTYFQNEAQLEKSRLLSDRFSAERPKGSFSTLEIQRTEQGDSAMYLCASRVHGVQETQYFGPGTRLLVL.